The T cell receptor (beta chain) under discussion was sequenced for a study of T cell responses to AZD1222 COVID-19 vaccine (TCRdb year 2021). For the wider study: AZD1222 recipients given second doses at about 4 weeks or at about 12 weeks were pooled, since spike-specific TCR depth and breadth were not found to differ between the two schedules. TCR sequencing was performed for 230 to 250 trial participants, of whom around 200 were given two doses of AZD1222 and approximately 26 were given two doses of MenACWY control vaccine. Enrollment into the trials was organized by age into subgroups of 18-55, 56-69 and 70-plus years, and those subgroups contained roughly 150, 30 and 60 TCR-sequenced participants, respectively.

A single count supports this clone. The antigen it recognizes is unknown. Qualities for individual bases were not recorded, and no much larger clone is one base off. From its cysteine to its phenylalanine, the CDR3 spans 16 amino acids. Left in the record is the CDR3 DNA by itself, 48 bases read in frame from the first base. CDR1 and CDR2 (SGHTA, FQGNSA) derive from the germline V gene. Trimming removed 2 bases from V and 6 bases from J, leaving 19 bases between the germline ends. Results and caveats for the whole study, not just this receptor: In the small 56-69-year group, the increase in depth fell short of significance, most likely because of low power. Reportedly, almost half of the unique spike-specific TCRs recognized epitopes lying outside the regions that are mutated in the B.1.351 and B.1.1.7 variants. The whole spike protein was spanned by vaccine-associated CD4 TCRs, and dominant responses were seen in regions 160-218 and 743-854. Because no day 14 peak-response samples were available, the repertoires could be characterized only after the peak T cell response. Participants were mostly white British, with more females than males. The authors suggested clonal diversity may have been underestimated. Conclusions about previously exposed vaccinees were limited because only six or seven AZD1222 recipients were SARS-CoV-2 seropositive at baseline. A significant rise in spike-specific TCR breadth and depth was observed after two AZD1222 doses relative to day 0 and relative to MenACWY recipients.

The sample's time point label is to be understood as: baseline before first vaccination. Vaccinee samples were obtained from the UK trials COV001 and COV002, which included a single-blind randomized controlled phase 2/3 trial of AZD1222 (ChAdOx1 nCoV-19) in healthy adults. For TCRbeta chain sequencing, PBMC samples were collected from trial participants at day 0 and at day 28 after the second dose. The CDR3 regions of human TCRbeta chains were analyzed by immunosequencing. Turning to the authors' computational methods: TCRs in the repertoires were matched against a reference library of SARS-CoV-2-specific TCRs that had been generated with the MIRA antigen-specificity platform. Breadth meant the fraction of unique TCRs that were SARS-CoV-2-associated, whereas depth meant the fraction of total T cells that were SARS-CoV-2-associated. Using the MIRA data, each spike-specific TCR was assigned both to the spike region to which the TCR was reactive and to a CD4 or CD8 class. Log10-transformed breadth and depth values were compared by one-way ANOVA with Sidak's multiple comparisons tests. TCRdb obtained this table from immuneACCESS and retained in-frame rearrangements with V and J assigned. These tables miss some clones; where compared with another copy, unresolved V genes account for less than half of the shortfall, and the remainder is unexplained. V, J and clone size are taken as reported in that table, and D and trimming were inferred from the DNA itself. The sample records 180,000 or so clones, 85% to 95% of which are singletons. The top ten clones comprise about 0.6% of the sample.

Here the sequenced sample was peripheral blood, taken on day 0 of AZD1222 vaccination. Rearrangement joined TRBV7-2 to TRBJ1-2; the best D guess is TRBD1, with 6 bases matching. This receptor was obtained from an adult in good health. The sequenced DNA: TGTGCCAGCAGCTTACGGGTCTTGGTGGCAGGGGATGGCTACACCTTC. Its translation is CASSLRVLVAGDGYTF.